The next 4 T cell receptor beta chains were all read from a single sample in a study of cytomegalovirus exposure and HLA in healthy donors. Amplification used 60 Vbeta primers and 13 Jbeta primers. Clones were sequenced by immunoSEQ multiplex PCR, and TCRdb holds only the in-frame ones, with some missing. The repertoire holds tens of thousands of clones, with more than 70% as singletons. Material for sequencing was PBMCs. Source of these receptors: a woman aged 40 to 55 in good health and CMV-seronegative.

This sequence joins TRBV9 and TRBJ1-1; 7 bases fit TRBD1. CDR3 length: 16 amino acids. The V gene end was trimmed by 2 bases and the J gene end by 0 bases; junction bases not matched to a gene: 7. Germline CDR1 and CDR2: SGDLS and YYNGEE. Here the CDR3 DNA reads TGTGCCAGCAGCGTTGGGGACAGCTTTTTGAACACTGAAGCTTTCTTT. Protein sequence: CASSVGDSFLNTEAFF.

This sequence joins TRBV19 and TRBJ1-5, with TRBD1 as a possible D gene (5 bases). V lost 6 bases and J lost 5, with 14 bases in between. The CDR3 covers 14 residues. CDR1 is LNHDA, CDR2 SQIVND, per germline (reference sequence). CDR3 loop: CASSPYSRDQPQHF. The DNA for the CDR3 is TGTGCCAGTAGCCCCTATTCCAGGGATCAGCCCCAGCATTTT.

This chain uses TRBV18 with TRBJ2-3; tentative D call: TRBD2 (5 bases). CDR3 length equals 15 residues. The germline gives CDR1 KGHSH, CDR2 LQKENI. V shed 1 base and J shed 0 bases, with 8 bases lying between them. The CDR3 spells CASSPQTGSTDTQYF. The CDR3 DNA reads TGTGCCAGCTCACCACAGACGGGGAGCACAGATACGCAGTATTTT.

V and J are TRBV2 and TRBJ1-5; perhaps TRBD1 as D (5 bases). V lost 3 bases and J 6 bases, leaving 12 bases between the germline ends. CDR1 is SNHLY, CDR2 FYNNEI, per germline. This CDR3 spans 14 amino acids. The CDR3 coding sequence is TGTGCCAGCAGTGAGGGGGGGAGGCGTCAGCCCCAGCATTTT. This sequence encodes CASSEGGRRQPQHF. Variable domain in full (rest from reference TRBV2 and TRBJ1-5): EPEVTQTPSHQVTQMGQEVILRCVPISNHLYFYWYRQILGQKVEFLVSFYNNEISEKSEIFDDQFSVERPDGSNFTLKIRSTKLEDSAMYFCASSEGGRRQPQHFGDGTRLSIL.